The source of this T cell receptor beta chain is a study of blood T cell repertoires in COVID-19. Study information: The samples span acute and convalescent COVID-19 from the United States, Italy and Spain. T cells, B-cell-depleted T cells, or PBMCs provided the cDNA or gDNA that served as material.

Sequencing used immunoSEQ multiplex PCR; TCRdb keeps in-frame clones, though not all of them. The data show 100,000 or so clones, roughly 79% seen once. The germline V gene encodes CDR1 MDHEN and CDR2 SYDVKM. V dropped 8 bases and J dropped 7 bases, with 18 bases sitting between them. This CDR3 has 14 amino acids. The chain joins TRBV28 to TRBJ1-5; a possible D gene is TRBD1 (6 bases). The sequence came from a woman aged 70 to 79 with acute or convalescent COVID-19. Sequenced: peripheral blood. The CDR3: CASAGGGDLQPQHF. The CDR3 coding sequence is TGTGCCAGCGCGGGAGGGGGGGACTTACAGCCCCAGCATTTT.